Presented here are 3 T cell receptor beta chains from one specimen sequenced in a study of response to subunit inactivated influenza vaccine. One entry per CDR3 protein, called by TCRdb with MiXCR from the RT-PCR reads. The sample contains some 640,000 distinct CDR3 sequences, roughly 14% of which appear only once. The sample here was PBMCs from blood, taken 14 to 15 days before vaccination. The receptors shown here come from a man aged 45-65 years who received an inactivated influenza vaccine.

V gene TRBV5-1 combines with J gene TRBJ2-1; TRBD1 agrees at 7 bases. Unmatched junction bases numbered 2, after V lost 2 bases and J lost 12 bases. The CDR3 has 11 amino acids. The germline V gene encodes CDR1 SGHRS and CDR2 YFSETQ. The CDR3 sequence: CASSLDRAQFF. The CDR3 bases are TGCGCCAGCAGCTTAGACAGGGCGCAGTTCTTC.

The chain combines TRBV5-6 with TRBJ2-3; D is ambiguous. Germline CDR1 and CDR2: SGHDT and YYEEEE. V lost 2 bases, J lost 5 bases, and 15 bases lay in between. CDR3 size: 15 residues. CDR3 sequence: CASSLRGEAVDTQYF. CDR3 bases: TGTGCCAGCAGCTTACGAGGCGAGGCGGTAGATACGCAGTATTTT.

V is TRBV9 and J is TRBJ1-2; tentatively, D is TRBD1 (6 bases). The CDR3 is made up of 18 amino acids. Trimming shortened V by 3 bases and J by 6 bases, and 27 bases separated the two germline ends. Germline loops: CDR1 SGDLS, CDR2 YYNGEE. CDR3 nucleotide sequence: TGTGCCAGCAGCGCAAGCCACTACAGGGACGTAAGAACGAATGGCTACACCTTC. Translating it yields CASSASHYRDVRTNGYTF.